The present TCR beta chain was sequenced within a study of STAT5B mutations in CD4+ large granular lymphocyte leukemia (dated by TCRdb to between 2021 and 2022). Looking at the study overall: Among the healthy controls, the CDR3 'QG' motif was associated with a particular HLA allele. Flow cytometry performed on FACSCanto II or FACSVerse showed that the purified fractions had more than 95% purity among lymphocytes. The study compared the TCRbeta repertoires of patients with CD4+ T-cell large granular lymphocyte leukemia against those of healthy blood donors. The research as a whole found: CD4-sorted patient repertoires appeared more clonal than healthy CD4+ repertoires, and this difference persisted after removing the putative leukemic clones. TRBV06-family usage was enriched among the top patient clones (8/27) compared with healthy controls (2/35). Main leukemic clonotypes were private to each patient, although 25% to 30% appeared at low frequency in other patients' non-leukemic repertoires. Data were not HLA-matched; higher clonality in CD4+ versus CD8+ T-LGLL could reflect the relatively small sample size.

Buffy coats from under 40 blood donors, supplied by the Finnish Red Cross blood service, were used as healthy controls. All TCR-sequenced material derived from peripheral blood: patient blood samples and healthy donor buffy coats. Peripheral blood mononuclear cells were isolated by Ficoll-Hypaque gradient centrifugation. For the healthy controls, CD4+ cells were obtained from buffy coats by magnetic purification. Genomic DNA was extracted with the Gentra Puregene Cell and Tissue kit and quantified on a Qubit 2.0 fluorometer. CDR1 SEHNR and CDR2 FQNEAQ were looked up in the germline V gene (reference sequence). The germline ends are 14 bases apart after V is trimmed by 1 base and J by 3 bases. Its CDR3 holds 16 amino acids, cysteine through phenylalanine. Here the CDR3 DNA is all that survives: 48 bases in frame from base 1. The immunoSEQ assay at survey resolution was used to sequence TCRbeta rearrangements from genomic DNA. From the authors' description of their analysis: In the TCR sequencing data, the lowest productive clonotype frequency that could be detected was 2.59 x 10-5. Only productive TCRbeta rearrangements, defined as complete and in-frame sequences, were included in the analyses. The clonality of each sample was calculated as Simpson clonality in the immunoSEQ Analyzer version 3.0. Clones were categorized by frequency as very rare, small, medium, large (1-20%) or hyperexpanded (>20%). Generation probabilities were estimated with OLGA 1.2.3, V-gene circos plots were made with VDJtools, specificities were searched in VDJdb, and CDR3 motifs were identified with GLIPH. TCRdb's version of the immuneACCESS table is confined to in-frame rearrangements and falls short of the full clone set. An unresolved V gene accounts for under half of the shortfall where checked; the remainder is of unknown origin. The DNA was the basis for D and trimming; V, J and clone size are from that table. The sample table shows roughly 32,000 clones, and around 82% are seen once. The ten largest clones represent approximately 2% of the sample.

A word on this clone: The specificity of this receptor is unknown. No per-base quality is available; no much larger clone lies one base away.

The sequence was obtained from a human donor in good health. The chain employs TRBV7-9 and TRBJ2-3, with a tentative D gene TRBD1 over 5 matching bases. The sample taken for sequencing was CD4+ T cells from blood buffy coats. The DNA sequence reads TGTGCCAGCAGCTTAGGGAAGAAGGGGCTAACAGATACGCAGTATTTT. This codes for CASSLGKKGLTDTQYF.